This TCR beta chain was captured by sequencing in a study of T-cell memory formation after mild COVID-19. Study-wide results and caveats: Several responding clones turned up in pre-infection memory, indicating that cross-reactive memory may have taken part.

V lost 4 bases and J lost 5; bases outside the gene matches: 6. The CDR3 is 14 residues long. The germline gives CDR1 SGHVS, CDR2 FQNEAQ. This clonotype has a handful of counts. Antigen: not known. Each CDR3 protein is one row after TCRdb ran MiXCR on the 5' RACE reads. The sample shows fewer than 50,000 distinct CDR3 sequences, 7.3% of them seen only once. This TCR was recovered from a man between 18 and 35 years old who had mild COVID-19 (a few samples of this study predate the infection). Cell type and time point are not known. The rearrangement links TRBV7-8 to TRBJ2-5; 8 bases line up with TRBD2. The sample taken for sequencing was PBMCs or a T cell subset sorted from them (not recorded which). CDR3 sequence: CASSSRTSRETQYF. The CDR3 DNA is TGTGCCAGCAGCTCTCGGACTAGCCGTGAGACCCAGTACTTC. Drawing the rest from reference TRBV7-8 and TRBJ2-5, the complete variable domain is GAGVSQSPRYKVAKRGQDVALRCDPISGHVSLFWYQQALGQGPEFLTYFQNEAQLDKSGLPSDRFFAERPEGSVSTLKIQRTQQEDSAVYLCASSSRTSRETQYFGPGTRLLVL.